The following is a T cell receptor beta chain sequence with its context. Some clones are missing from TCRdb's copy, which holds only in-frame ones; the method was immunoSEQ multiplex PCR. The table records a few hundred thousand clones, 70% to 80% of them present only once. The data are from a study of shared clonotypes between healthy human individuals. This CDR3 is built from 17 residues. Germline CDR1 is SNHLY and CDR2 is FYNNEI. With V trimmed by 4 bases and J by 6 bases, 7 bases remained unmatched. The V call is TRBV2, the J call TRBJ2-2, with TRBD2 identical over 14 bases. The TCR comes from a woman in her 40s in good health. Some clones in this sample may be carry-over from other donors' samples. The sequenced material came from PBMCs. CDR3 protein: CASSGRLAGGPSGELFF. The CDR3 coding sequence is TGTGCCAGCAGTGGGCGACTAGCGGGAGGGCCGTCCGGGGAGCTGTTTTTT.